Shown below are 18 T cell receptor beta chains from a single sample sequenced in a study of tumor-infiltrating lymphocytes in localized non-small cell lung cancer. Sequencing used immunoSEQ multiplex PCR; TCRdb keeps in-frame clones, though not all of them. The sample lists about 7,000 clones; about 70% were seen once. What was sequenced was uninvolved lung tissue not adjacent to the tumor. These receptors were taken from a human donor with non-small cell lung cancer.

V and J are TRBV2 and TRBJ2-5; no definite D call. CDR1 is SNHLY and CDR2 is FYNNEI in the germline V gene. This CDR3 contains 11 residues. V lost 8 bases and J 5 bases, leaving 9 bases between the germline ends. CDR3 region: CASSPGETQYF. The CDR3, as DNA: TGTGCCAGCTCCCCGGGTGAGACCCAGTACTTC.

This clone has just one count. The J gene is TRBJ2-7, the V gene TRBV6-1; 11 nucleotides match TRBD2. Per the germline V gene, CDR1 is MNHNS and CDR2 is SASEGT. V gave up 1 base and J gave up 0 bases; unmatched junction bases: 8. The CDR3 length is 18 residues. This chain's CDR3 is CASSEVTSGGSYSYEQYF. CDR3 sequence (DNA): TGTGCCAGCAGTGAAGTTACTAGCGGGGGTTCCTACTCCTACGAGCAGTACTTC.

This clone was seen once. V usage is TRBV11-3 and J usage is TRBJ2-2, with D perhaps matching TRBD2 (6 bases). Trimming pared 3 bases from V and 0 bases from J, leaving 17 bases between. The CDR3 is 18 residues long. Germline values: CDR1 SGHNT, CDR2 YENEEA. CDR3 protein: CASSFGAGRGANTGELFF. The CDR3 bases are TGTGCCAGCAGCTTCGGGGCGGGACGGGGCGCGAACACCGGGGAGCTGTTTTTT.

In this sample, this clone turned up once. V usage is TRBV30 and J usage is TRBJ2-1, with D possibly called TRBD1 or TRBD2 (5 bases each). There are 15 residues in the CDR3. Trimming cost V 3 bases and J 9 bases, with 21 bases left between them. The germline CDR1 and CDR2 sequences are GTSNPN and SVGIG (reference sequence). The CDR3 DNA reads TGTGCCTGGAGCCCGGGACGGTCGGGGTGGGGTGAGCAGTTCTTC. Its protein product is CAWSPGRSGWGEQFF.

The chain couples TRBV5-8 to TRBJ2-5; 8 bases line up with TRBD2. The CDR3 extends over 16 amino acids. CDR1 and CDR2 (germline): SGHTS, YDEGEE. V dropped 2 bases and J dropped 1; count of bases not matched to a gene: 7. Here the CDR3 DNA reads TGTGCCAGCAGCTTCCGAGGGGCGGGAGGCCAAGAGACCCAGTACTTC. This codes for CASSFRGAGGQETQYF. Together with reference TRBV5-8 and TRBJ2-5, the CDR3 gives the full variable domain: EAGVTQSPTHLIKTRGQQATLRCSPISGHTSVYWYQQALGLGLQFLLWYDEGEERNRGNFPPRFSGRQFPNYSSELNVNALELEDSALYLCASSFRGAGGQETQYFGPGTRLLVL.

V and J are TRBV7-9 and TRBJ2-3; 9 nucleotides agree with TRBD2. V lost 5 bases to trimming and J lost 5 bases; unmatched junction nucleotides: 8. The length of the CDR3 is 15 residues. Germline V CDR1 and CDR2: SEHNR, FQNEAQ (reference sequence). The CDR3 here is CASSGVLAGLDTQYF. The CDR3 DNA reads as TGTGCCAGCAGCGGGGTACTAGCGGGCCTAGATACGCAGTATTTT.

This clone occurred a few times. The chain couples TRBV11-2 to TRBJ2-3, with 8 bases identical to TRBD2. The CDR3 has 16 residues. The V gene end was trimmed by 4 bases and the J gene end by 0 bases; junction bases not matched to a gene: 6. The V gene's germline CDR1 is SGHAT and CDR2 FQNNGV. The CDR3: CASSSIAGLSTDTQYF. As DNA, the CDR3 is TGTGCCAGCAGCTCCATAGCGGGGCTTAGCACAGATACGCAGTATTTT.

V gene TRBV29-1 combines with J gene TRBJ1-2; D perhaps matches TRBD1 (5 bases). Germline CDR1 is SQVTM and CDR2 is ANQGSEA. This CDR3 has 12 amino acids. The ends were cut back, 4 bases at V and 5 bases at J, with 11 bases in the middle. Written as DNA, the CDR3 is TGCAGCGTTGCGGACGGGGCTTATGGCTACACCTTC. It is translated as CSVADGAYGYTF.

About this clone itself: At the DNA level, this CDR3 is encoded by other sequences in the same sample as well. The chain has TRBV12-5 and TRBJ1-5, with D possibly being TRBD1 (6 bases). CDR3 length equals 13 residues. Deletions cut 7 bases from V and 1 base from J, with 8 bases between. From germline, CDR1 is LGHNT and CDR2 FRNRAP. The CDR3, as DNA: TGTGCTAGTGCCAGGGGAAGCAATCAGCCCCAGCATTTT. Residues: CASARGSNQPQHF.

The CDR3 loop reads CASRRGWGSGIQYF. CDR3 bases: TGTGCCAGCAGACGGGGGTGGGGAAGCGGCATTCAGTACTTC. The J gene is TRBJ2-4, the V gene TRBV6-9; D is perhaps TRBD2 (6 bases). The V gene lost 6 bases and the J gene lost 9 bases, with 18 bases spanning the gap. CDR3 length: 14 amino acids. The germline V gene encodes CDR1 MNHGY and CDR2 SVAAGI.

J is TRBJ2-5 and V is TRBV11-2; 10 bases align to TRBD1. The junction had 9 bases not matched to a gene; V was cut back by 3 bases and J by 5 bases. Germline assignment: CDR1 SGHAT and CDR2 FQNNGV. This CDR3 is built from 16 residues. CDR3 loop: CASSFAGTGAGETQYF. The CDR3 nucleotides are TGTGCCAGCAGCTTCGCCGGGACAGGGGCCGGGGAGACCCAGTACTTC.

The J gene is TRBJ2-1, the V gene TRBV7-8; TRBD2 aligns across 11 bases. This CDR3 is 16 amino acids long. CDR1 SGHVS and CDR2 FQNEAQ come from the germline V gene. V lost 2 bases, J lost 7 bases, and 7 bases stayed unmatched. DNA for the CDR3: TGTGCCAGCAGCTTATCGTCTAGCGGGGGGAGGAATGAGCAGTTCTTC. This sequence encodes CASSLSSSGGRNEQFF.

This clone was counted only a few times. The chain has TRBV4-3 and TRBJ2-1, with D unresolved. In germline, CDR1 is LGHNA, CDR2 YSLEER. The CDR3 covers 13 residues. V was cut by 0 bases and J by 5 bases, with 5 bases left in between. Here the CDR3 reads CASSQEMNNEQFF. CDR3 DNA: TGCGCCAGCAGCCAAGAAATGAACAATGAGCAGTTCTTC.

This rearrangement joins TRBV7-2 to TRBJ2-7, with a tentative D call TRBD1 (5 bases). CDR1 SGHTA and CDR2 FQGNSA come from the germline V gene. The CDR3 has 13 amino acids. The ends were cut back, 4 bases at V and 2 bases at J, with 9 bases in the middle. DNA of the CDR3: TGTGCCAGCAGCTCAACGACAGCCTACGAGCAGTACTTC. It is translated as CASSSTTAYEQYF.

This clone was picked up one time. Here the CDR3 DNA reads TGTGCCAGCAATGGGGTGGCAGCCTTTCCCAAAAATCAGCCCCAGCATTTT. This translates into CASNGVAAFPKNQPQHF. The gene calls are TRBV21-1 and TRBJ1-5. TRBV21-1 is an annotated pseudogene. The CDR3 has 17 amino acids.

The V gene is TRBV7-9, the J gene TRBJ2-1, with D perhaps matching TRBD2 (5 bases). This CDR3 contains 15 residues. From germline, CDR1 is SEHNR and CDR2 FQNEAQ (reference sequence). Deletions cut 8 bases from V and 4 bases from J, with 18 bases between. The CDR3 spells CASAFGRVGYNEQFF. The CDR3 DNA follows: TGTGCCAGCGCATTCGGGCGGGTTGGTTACAATGAGCAGTTCTTC.

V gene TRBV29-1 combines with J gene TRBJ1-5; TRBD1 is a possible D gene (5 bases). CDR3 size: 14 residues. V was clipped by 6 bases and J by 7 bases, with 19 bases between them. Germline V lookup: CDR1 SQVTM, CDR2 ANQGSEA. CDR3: CSVGTGGGRQPQHF. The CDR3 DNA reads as TGCAGCGTCGGGACGGGGGGAGGGAGACAGCCCCAGCATTTT.

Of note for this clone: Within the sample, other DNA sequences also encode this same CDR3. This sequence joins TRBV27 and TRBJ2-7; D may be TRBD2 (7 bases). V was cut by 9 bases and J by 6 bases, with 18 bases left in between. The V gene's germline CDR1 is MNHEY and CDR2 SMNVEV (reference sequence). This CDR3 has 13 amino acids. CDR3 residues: CASTARGGGEQYF. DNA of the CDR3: TGTGCCAGTACAGCAAGGGGGGGGGGCGAGCAGTACTTC.